Below, 11 T cell receptor beta chains from the same sample are listed, as sequenced in a study of CD8 T cells in ankylosing spondylitis. Study-level results: Blood from ankylosing spondylitis patients appeared to carry a characteristic roughly eight-variant TCR beta motif.

The antigens these receptors bind are not known. TCRdb called the 5' RACE reads again in MiXCR, with one record for every CDR3 protein. The table has about 500,000 distinct CDR3 sequences, 12% seen once. The sequenced sample was blood, either unsorted or a sorted T cell fraction (not recorded which). The receptor set was obtained from a male donor with ankylosing spondylitis.

This clonotype has just a few counts. DNA for the CDR3: TGTGCCAGCAGCTTAGTCGGGGGTATGCGGGGGGCATTAGATACGCAGTATTTT. As protein: CASSLVGGMRGALDTQYF. The gene calls are TRBV11-2 and TRBJ2-3; 8 positions agree with TRBD2. CDR3 length equals 18 residues. Germline V gives CDR1 SGHAT, CDR2 FQNNGV. V shed 1 base, J shed 5 bases, and the junction held 14 bases outside the gene matches.

This clonotype showed up just a few times. The chain uses TRBV4-1 and TRBJ1-5; 7 bases are shared with TRBD1. The CDR3 runs to 17 residues. Trimming cost V 3 bases and J 0 bases; bases outside gene matches: 8. Germline lookup yields CDR1 MGHRA and CDR2 YSYEKL. CDR3: CASSHRLRDSSNQPQHF. The CDR3 coding sequence is TGCGCCAGCAGCCATCGGTTGAGGGACAGTAGCAATCAGCCCCAGCATTTT.

This chain links TRBV28 with TRBJ1-5; possibly TRBD1 for D (6 bases). The CDR3 consists of 14 residues. Trimming took off 4 bases at V and 6 bases at J, with 13 bases between the two ends. Germline V lookup: CDR1 MDHEN, CDR2 SYDVKM. The CDR3 nucleotides are TGTGCCAGCAGTTCGGCAGAACAGGGTCAGCCCCAGCATTTT. This codes for CASSSAEQGQPQHF.

This clonotype was seen more than once but under ten times. V usage is TRBV7-9 and J usage is TRBJ2-7, with TRBD1 identical over 8 bases. This CDR3 has 15 amino acids. J lost 3 bases, V lost 5 bases, and 9 bases had no gene match. Looked up from germline, CDR1 is SEHNR and CDR2 is FQNEAQ (reference sequence). The CDR3 protein is CASSQGAWGLYEQYV. In DNA, the CDR3 is TGTGCCAGCAGCCAGGGGGCCTGGGGTCTCTACGAGCAGTACGTC.

The chain is built from TRBV24-1 and TRBJ1-1; 7 bases are a match to TRBD1. The CDR3 spans 16 residues. The V gene end was trimmed by 2 bases and the J gene end by 9 bases; junction bases not matched to a gene: 14. Germline CDR1 and CDR2: KGHDR and SFDVKD. In DNA form, the CDR3 reads TGTGCCACCAGTGATTCGGGGACAGTCTCGCATGGGAAAGCTTTCTTT. Encoded protein: CATSDSGTVSHGKAFF.

This clonotype was seen only a few times. This sequence joins TRBV5-1 and TRBJ2-7, with D unresolved. The CDR3 contains 14 residues. The V end was cut by 0 bases, the J end by 0 bases, with 7 bases between. CDR1 and CDR2 from the germline V gene are SGHRS and YFSETQ. The CDR3 region has the DNA TGCGCCAGCAGCTTGGTGGGCTACTCCTACGAGCAGTACTTC. It specifies CASSLVGYSYEQYF.

This clonotype was detected a few times. The V call is TRBV24-1, the J call TRBJ1-5, with a tentative D call TRBD1 (5 bases). The CDR3 contains 13 residues. In germline, CDR1 is KGHDR, CDR2 SFDVKD. The ends were cut back, 9 bases at V and 1 base at J, with 9 bases in the middle. The CDR3 protein is CATQGRSNQPQHF. CDR3 DNA sequence: TGTGCCACCCAGGGCAGAAGCAATCAGCCCCAGCATTTT.

The V and J genes are TRBV7-9 and TRBJ2-1; 7 nucleotides align to TRBD2. J was trimmed by 8 bases and V by 5 bases; bases with no gene match: 3. CDR3 length equals 12 residues. Germline CDR1 SEHNR, CDR2 FQNEAQ (reference sequence). CDR3 sequence reads: CASSTSGDEQFF. The CDR3 coding sequence is TGTGCCAGCAGCACAAGCGGGGATGAGCAGTTCTTC. Full variable domain (missing parts from reference TRBV7-9 and TRBJ2-1): DTGVSQNPRHKITKRGQNVTFRCDPISEHNRLYWYRQTLGQGPEFLTYFQNEAQLEKSRLLSDRFSAERPKGSFSTLEIQRTEQGDSAMYLCASSTSGDEQFFGPGTRLTVL.

In the case of this clonotype: A much more abundant neighbour one base away suggests this may be a read error. The chain joins TRBV6-1 to TRBJ1-1; D not resolved. CDR3 size: 13 residues. Germline V lookup: CDR1 MNHNS, CDR2 SASEGT. Trimming stripped 7 bases from V and 3 bases from J, with 12 bases between. The CDR3 coding sequence is TGTGCCAGCAAAAAACAGTGGTACACTGAAGCTTTCTTT. Translation gives CASKKQWYTEAFF.

The chain employs TRBV9 and TRBJ2-2, with 13 nucleotides matching TRBD2. Germline V gives CDR1 SGDLS, CDR2 YYNGEE. With V trimmed by 0 bases and J by 6 bases, 8 bases remained unmatched. This CDR3 has 18 residues. CDR3 in amino acids: CASSVGLAGGYRSGELFF. The DNA of the CDR3 is TGTGCCAGCAGCGTAGGACTAGCGGGAGGCTACAGGTCCGGGGAGCTGTTTTTT.

This clonotype was seen a handful of times. The chain couples TRBV12-3 or TRBV12-4 to TRBJ2-1; D is unresolved. The CDR3 length is 16 residues. Trimming stripped 5 bases from V and 6 bases from J, with 20 bases between. For the CDR3, the DNA is TGTGCCAGCAGTCATTCCGGGTCCCATGTTATCAATGAGCAGTTCTTC. Translation: CASSHSGSHVINEQFF.